These T cell receptor beta chains were read from a single sample in a study of molecular identifiers for immune sequencing clone quantification. From the PCR reads, TCRdb called clonotypes with MiXCR, one entry per CDR3 protein. The sample yields approximately 550,000 distinct CDR3 sequences, roughly 24% seen once. Sequences were obtained from naive CD8+ T cells from blood, with Jurkat cell RNA spiked in. These receptors came from a human donor in good health. Some libraries in this study had Jurkat cell RNA spiked in. CDR3s include the opening cysteine and the closing phenylalanine or tryptophan. Fields, in order: D gene, clone size, V gene, CDR3 length, J gene, CDR3 protein, CDR3 DNA. The D gene is left open where the match is weak. A clone size is listed for some rows: how often the clone was seen (once, few, many), or a class if it is expanded.

>TRBD1|.|TRBV7-2|14|TRBJ2-7
CTSSFRDRGLEQYF
TGTACCAGCAGCTTCCGGGACAGGGGGCTCGAGCAGTACTTC
>.|once|TRBV28|16|TRBJ2-3
CASSYPSEIREDTQYF
TGTGCCAGCAGTTATCCTAGCGAGATTAGGGAAGATACGCAGTATTTT
>.|.|TRBV7-3|13|TRBJ2-5
CASRSYGGETQYF
TGTGCCAGCAGGTCATACGGGGGAGAGACCCAGTACTTC
>.|few|TRBV6-2/TRBV6-3|13|TRBJ1-1
CASSYVEVSEAFF
TGTGCCAGCAGTTACGTCGAAGTCTCGGAGGCTTTCTTT
>TRBD1|many|TRBV7-9|13|TRBJ2-7
CASSPDRHYEQYF
TGTGCCAGCAGCCCGGACAGGCACTACGAGCAGTACTTC
>TRBD1|many|TRBV6-5|14|TRBJ1-5
CASSPGQLNQPQHF
TGTGCCAGCAGCCCGGGACAGCTAAATCAGCCCCAGCATTTT
>TRBD1|few|TRBV5-1|14|TRBJ1-1
CASSSMTGAPEAFF
TGCGCCAGCAGCTCGATGACAGGGGCCCCTGAAGCTTTCTTT
>TRBD1|.|TRBV6-5|15|TRBJ2-7
CASSYGTGNSYEQYF
TGTGCCAGCAGTTACGGGACAGGGAATTCCTACGAGCAGTACTTC
>TRBD1|.|TRBV2|13|TRBJ2-7
CATDWDRGREQYF
TGTGCCACCGACTGGGACAGGGGGCGCGAGCAGTACTTC
>.|.|TRBV27|15|TRBJ2-1
CASSPTILPYNEQFF
TGTGCCAGCAGCCCGACGATATTGCCCTACAATGAGCAGTTCTTC
>TRBD1|.|TRBV5-1|16|TRBJ2-7
CASSLAVTGDGYEQYF
TGCGCCAGCAGCTTGGCCGTGACAGGGGATGGCTACGAGCAGTACTTC
>TRBD2|.|TRBV28|17|TRBJ2-1
CASTQTSGVSLDGEQFF
TGTGCCAGCACCCAGACTAGCGGGGTGTCCCTCGACGGGGAGCAGTTCTTC
>TRBD1|few|TRBV4-3|14|TRBJ2-7
CASSTGTGDYEQYF
TGCGCCAGCAGTACCGGGACAGGGGACTACGAGCAGTACTTC
>.|.|TRBV15|19|TRBJ1-1
CATSRDDWSHFTTNTEAFF
TGTGCCACCAGCAGAGATGATTGGTCGCACTTTACGACGAACACTGAAGCTTTCTTT
>TRBD2|.|TRBV6-5|14|TRBJ2-7
CASSSGRGAYEQYF
TGTGCCAGCAGTTCGGGGCGGGGGGCCTACGAGCAGTACTTC
>.|few|TRBV7-6|18|TRBJ1-6
CASSFSWGAGTYNSPLHF
TGTGCCAGCAGCTTTTCATGGGGCGCCGGGACCTATAATTCACCCCTCCACTTT
>.|.|TRBV3-1|15|TRBJ1-1
CASSQVAGMNTEAFF
TGTGCCAGCAGCCAAGTGGCAGGCATGAACACTGAAGCTTTCTTT
>TRBD1|few|TRBV19|14|TRBJ1-5
CASTDRGINQPQHF
TGTGCCAGTACCGACAGGGGAATCAATCAGCCCCAGCATTTT
>TRBD1|few|TRBV6-2/TRBV6-3|15|TRBJ1-1
CASSYGPGRGTEAFF
TGTGCCAGCAGCTACGGACCGGGCAGGGGGACTGAAGCTTTCTTT
>TRBD2|.|TRBV9|17|TRBJ2-1
CASSLSGTSGSNGEQFF
TGTGCCAGCAGCCTTTCCGGGACTAGCGGGAGTAACGGTGAGCAGTTCTTC
>TRBD1|few|TRBV27|14|TRBJ1-4
CASSYGTGVEKLFF
TGTGCCAGCAGTTATGGGACAGGGGTGGAAAAACTGTTTTTT
>TRBD1|few|TRBV12-3/TRBV12-4|14|TRBJ2-3
CASGGQGSPVTQYF
TGTGCCAGCGGCGGACAGGGTAGTCCAGTTACGCAGTATTTT
>.|few|TRBV11-3|13|TRBJ2-7
CASSAGGNYEQYF
TGTGCCAGCAGCGCCGGGGGAAACTACGAGCAGTACTTC
>TRBD1|.|TRBV4-1|15|TRBJ1-6
CASSQGTGGDSPLHF
TGCGCCAGCAGCCAAGGGACAGGGGGAGATTCACCCCTCCACTTT
>.|many|TRBV14|18|TRBJ2-6
CASSQPSIQVSGANVLTF
TGTGCCAGCAGCCAACCATCGATACAGGTCTCTGGGGCCAACGTCCTGACTTTC
>.|.|TRBV7-2|15|TRBJ1-3
CASSLGTASGNPIYF
TGTGCCAGCAGCTTAGGCACGGCCTCTGGAAACCCCATATATTTT
>.|.|TRBV28|17|TRBJ1-6
CARSFWAGSSYNSPLHF
TGTGCCCGCAGTTTCTGGGCAGGCAGCTCCTATAATTCACCCCTCCACTTT
>.|many|TRBV20-1|14|TRBJ2-3
CSATRGLEIDTQYF
TGCAGTGCCACTAGGGGACTGGAAATAGATACGCAGTATTTT
>.|.|TRBV6-6|12|TRBJ2-7
CASNGYGVGQYF
TGTGCCAGTAATGGTTACGGGGTCGGGCAGTACTTC
>.|.|TRBV12-3/TRBV12-4|12|TRBJ2-7
CASRFNGAEQYF
TGTGCCAGCAGATTTAATGGGGCCGAGCAGTACTTC
>TRBD1|many|TRBV5-5|12|TRBJ2-7
CASSLEGQGPYF
TGTGCCAGCAGCTTGGAGGGACAGGGGCCCTACTTC
>TRBD2|few|TRBV12-3/TRBV12-4|13|TRBJ2-1
CASSLLAGYEQFF
TGTGCCAGCAGTTTACTAGCGGGATATGAGCAGTTCTTC
>.|.|TRBV7-9|17|TRBJ2-7
CANSLEAGGPSSYEQYF
TGTGCCAACAGCTTAGAGGCGGGCGGGCCTAGCTCCTACGAGCAGTACTTC
>.|many|TRBV24-1|18|TRBJ2-2
CATSDPTTRPSGTGELFF
TGTGCCACCAGTGACCCGACCACTAGACCGTCCGGTACCGGGGAGCTGTTTTTT
>.|.|TRBV2|14|TRBJ1-2
CASLGSTANYGYTF
TGTGCCAGCCTGGGCAGTACAGCTAACTATGGCTACACCTTC
>TRBD2|many|TRBV24-1|20|TRBJ2-2
CATSDRDRLARQPYTGELFF
TGTGCCACCAGTGACCGCGACCGACTAGCGAGGCAGCCTTACACCGGGGAGCTGTTTTTT
>TRBD2|.|TRBV20-1|15|TRBJ2-7
CSARLSGTSGYEQYF
TGCAGTGCTAGATTGTCCGGGACTAGCGGCTACGAGCAGTACTTC
>.|.|TRBV3-1|12|TRBJ2-3
CASSGSEDTQYF
TGTGCCAGCAGTGGTTCGGAAGATACGCAGTATTTT
>TRBD2|.|TRBV7-9|16|TRBJ2-7
CASSPGSAGVTYEQYF
TGTGCCAGCAGCCCCGGGTCGGCGGGGGTCACCTACGAGCAGTACTTC
>.|.|TRBV27|15|TRBJ2-5
CASSLCREDRVTQYF
TGTGCCAGCAGTTTATGCAGGGAGGATCGGGTGACCCAGTACTTC
>.|few|TRBV6-2/TRBV6-3|16|TRBJ1-5
CASSYVRSTSNQPQHF
TGTGCCAGCAGTTACGTCCGTTCGACAAGCAATCAGCCCCAGCATTTT
>.|.|TRBV7-9|13|TRBJ2-5
CASSLALEEPQYF
TGTGCCAGCAGCTTAGCCTTAGAAGAGCCCCAGTACTTC
>TRBD1|few|TRBV7-9|16|TRBJ2-7
CASSSGQGISSYEQYF
TGTGCCAGCAGCTCGGGACAGGGGATCAGCTCCTACGAGCAGTACTTC
>.|many|TRBV4-3|14|TRBJ1-1
CASSHGNVASEAFF
TGCGCCAGCAGCCACGGAAACGTAGCGTCTGAAGCTTTCTTT
>.|.|TRBV7-2|17|TRBJ1-5
CASSRKTAPRSNKPQHF
TGTGCCAGCAGCCGTAAGACAGCCCCGAGAAGCAATAAGCCCCAGCATTTT
>TRBD1|.|TRBV6-2/TRBV6-3|14|TRBJ2-5
CASSPPGQVLAQYF
TGTGCCAGCAGTCCTCCGGGACAGGTTCTTGCCCAGTACTTC
>.|many|TRBV5-6|13|TRBJ2-5
CASISRSPETQYF
TGTGCCAGCATCAGCCGCAGCCCAGAGACCCAGTACTTC
>TRBD2|.|TRBV6-2/TRBV6-3|16|TRBJ2-3
CASTEGPTSPTDTQYF
TGTGCCAGCACCGAAGGCCCGACTAGCCCCACAGATACGCAGTATTTT
>.|few|TRBV11-2|16|TRBJ2-7
CASSTLTRGSSYEQYF
TGTGCCAGCTCCACCCTAACCCGGGGGAGCTCCTACGAGCAGTACTTC
>.|.|TRBV27|15|TRBJ1-1
CASSLFGGRNIEAFF
TGTGCCAGCAGTTTATTTGGGGGAAGGAACATTGAAGCTTTCTTT
>TRBD2|.|TRBV12-3/TRBV12-4|17|TRBJ2-3
CASSSPWRGGNTDTQYF
TGTGCCAGCAGTTCCCCCTGGCGGGGGGGGAACACAGATACGCAGTATTTT
>TRBD2|few|TRBV27|13|TRBJ2-7
CASSPGTSAEQYF
TGTGCCAGCAGTCCCGGGACTAGCGCCGAGCAGTACTTC
>TRBD2|few|TRBV4-1|15|TRBJ2-3
CASSHGTSAGDTQYF
TGCGCCAGCAGCCATGGGACTAGCGCAGGGGATACGCAGTATTTT
>.|many|TRBV30|12|TRBJ2-5
CAWEGRQETQYF
TGTGCCTGGGAAGGGCGCCAAGAGACCCAGTACTTC